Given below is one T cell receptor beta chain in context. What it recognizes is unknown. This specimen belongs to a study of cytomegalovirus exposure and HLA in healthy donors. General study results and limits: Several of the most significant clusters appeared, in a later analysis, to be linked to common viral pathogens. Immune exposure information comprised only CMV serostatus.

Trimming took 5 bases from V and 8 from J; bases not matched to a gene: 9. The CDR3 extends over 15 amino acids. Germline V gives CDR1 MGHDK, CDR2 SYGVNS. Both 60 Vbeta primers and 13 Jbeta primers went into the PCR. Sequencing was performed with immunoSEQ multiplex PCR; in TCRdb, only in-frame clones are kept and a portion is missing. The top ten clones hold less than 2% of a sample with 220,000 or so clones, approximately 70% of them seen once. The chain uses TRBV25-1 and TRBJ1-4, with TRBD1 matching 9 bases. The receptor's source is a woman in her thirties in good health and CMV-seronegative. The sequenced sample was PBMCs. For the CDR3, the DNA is TGTGCCAGCAGTACACACAGGGGGCCGGGAGAAAAACTGTTTTTT. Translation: CASSTHRGPGEKLFF.